One sample yielded the 9 T cell receptor beta chains listed below, sequenced in a study of radiotherapy plus CTLA-4 blockade in lung cancer. TCRdb's table, derived via immunoSEQ multiplex PCR, lists solely in-frame clones and lacks some. In the table there are some 100,000 clones, approximately 80% of which are singletons. Specimen: peripheral blood, collected from a patient treated with radiotherapy plus ipilimumab. The source of these receptors is a human donor with non-small cell lung cancer that progressed on radiotherapy plus ipilimumab.

V and J are TRBV4-3 and TRBJ2-3; D tentatively fits TRBD1 or TRBD2 (5 bases each). V was cut by 5 bases and J by 4 bases, with 19 bases left in between. The CDR3 covers 16 residues. CDR1 is LGHNA and CDR2 is YSLEER in the germline V gene. As DNA, the CDR3 is TGCGCCAGCAGCTTTGGGGGAGCAAATCAGGCAGATACGCAGTATTTT. The encoded protein is CASSFGGANQADTQYF.

The gene calls are TRBV5-4 and TRBJ2-2; unclear D gene. The germline CDR1 and CDR2 sequences are SGHNT and YYREEE (reference sequence). CDR3 length: 14 amino acids. The ends were cut back, 4 bases at V and 7 bases at J, with 14 bases in the middle. Here the CDR3 reads CASSRSRVDGELFF. The CDR3 nucleotides are TGTGCCAGCAGCAGGTCTAGGGTCGACGGGGAGCTGTTTTTT.

This chain connects TRBV4-1 to TRBJ2-7; 10 bases agree with TRBD1. The CDR3 has 16 residues. J was trimmed by 3 bases and V by 0 bases; bases with no gene match: 5. CDR1 is MGHRA, CDR2 YSYEKL, per germline. The DNA for the CDR3 is TGCGCCAGCAGCCAAGAATACCGGGACAGGGGCTACGAGCAGTACTTC. Encoded protein: CASSQEYRDRGYEQYF.

This chain uses TRBV5-1 with TRBJ2-1; D is undetermined. Germline V gene lookup returns CDR1 SGHRS and CDR2 YFSETQ. V shed 0 bases and J shed 10 bases, with 17 bases lying between them. This CDR3 comprises 15 residues. For the CDR3, the DNA is TGCGCCAGCAGCTTGGATACCTTGACCCCAGGAGAGCAGTTCTTC. It encodes CASSLDTLTPGEQFF. Full variable domain (rest looked up from reference TRBV5-1 and TRBJ2-1): KAGVTQTPRYLIKTRGQQVTLSCSPISGHRSVSWYQQTPGQGLQFLFEYFSETQRNKGNFPGRFSGRQFSNSRSEMNVSTLELGDSALYLCASSLDTLTPGEQFFGPGTRLTVL.

The chain is built from TRBV4-3 and TRBJ1-2, with D perhaps matching TRBD1 (5 bases). Germline lookup yields CDR1 LGHNA and CDR2 YSLEER. V was shortened by 0 bases and J by 4 bases, with 12 bases between the two germline ends. The length of the CDR3 is 15 residues. In DNA, the CDR3 is TGCGCCAGCAGCCAAGATCCCGGGGGGTCCTATGGCTACACCTTC. It specifies CASSQDPGGSYGYTF.

This clone is a singleton in its sample. This CDR3 reads CASSRELQETQYF. The CDR3 nucleotides are TGTGCCAGCAGCCGGGAGCTACAAGAGACCCAGTACTTC. The genes are TRBV7-3 and TRBJ2-5; D might be TRBD2 (6 bases). Trimming left V 5 bases short and J 2 bases short, with 9 bases between. Looked up from germline, CDR1 is SGHTA and CDR2 is FQGTGA. CDR3 length: 13 amino acids.

This clone came up a few times. CDR3 DNA: TGTGCCAGCAGCTCTCGGGACAGGCAATATTCACCCCTCCACTTT. Protein sequence: CASSSRDRQYSPLHF. This sequence joins TRBV5-4 and TRBJ1-6; 8 bases are shared with TRBD1. Trimming took 3 bases from V and 8 from J; bases not matched to a gene: 7. Germline values: CDR1 SGHNT, CDR2 YYREEE (reference sequence). This CDR3 region has 15 residues. Complete variable domain (other parts from reference TRBV5-4 and TRBJ1-6): ETGVTQSPTHLIKTRGQQVTLRCSSQSGHNTVSWYQQALGQGPQFIFQYYREEENGRGNFPPRFSGLQFPNYSSELNVNALELDDSALYLCASSSRDRQYSPLHFGNGTRLTVT.

The V call is TRBV6-6, the J call TRBJ1-1, with 7 bases lining up with TRBD1. V was clipped by 0 bases and J by 1 base; unmatched bases: 5. Germline assignment: CDR1 MNHNY and CDR2 SVGAGI (reference sequence). The CDR3 consists of 16 residues. Here the CDR3 DNA reads TGTGCCAGCAGTTACTCGAAGGGGGCGGGGAACACTGAAGCTTTCTTT. Its protein product is CASSYSKGAGNTEAFF.

The J gene is TRBJ2-3, the V gene TRBV29-1; 7 bases map to TRBD2. This CDR3 is built from 15 residues. Per germline, CDR1 SQVTM and CDR2 ANQGSEA. After removal of 7 bases from V and 0 bases from J, the junction contained 10 bases not matched to a gene. For the CDR3, the DNA is TGCAGCGGCCGACCTAGCGGTCAAAGCACAGATACGCAGTATTTT. It codes for CSGRPSGQSTDTQYF.